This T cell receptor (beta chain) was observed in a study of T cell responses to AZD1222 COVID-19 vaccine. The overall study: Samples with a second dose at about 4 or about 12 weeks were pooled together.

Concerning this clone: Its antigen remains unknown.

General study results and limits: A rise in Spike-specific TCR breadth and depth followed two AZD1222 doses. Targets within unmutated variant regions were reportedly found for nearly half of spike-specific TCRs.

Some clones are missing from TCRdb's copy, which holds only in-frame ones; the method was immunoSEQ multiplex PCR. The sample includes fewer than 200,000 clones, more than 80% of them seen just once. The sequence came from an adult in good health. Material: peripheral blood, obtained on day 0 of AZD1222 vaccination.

The CDR3 sequence: CASSLDVSGSWVTQYF. The DNA of the CDR3 is TGTGCCAGCAGCTTAGACGTTAGCGGGAGCTGGGTTACGCAGTATTTT. This sequence joins TRBV11-2 and TRBJ2-3; TRBD2 aligns across 9 bases. The germline V gene encodes CDR1 SGHAT and CDR2 FQNNGV. With V trimmed by 0 bases and J by 8 bases, 9 bases remained unmatched. The CDR3 covers 16 residues. The full variable domain, completed using reference TRBV11-2 and TRBJ2-3, is EAGVAQSPRYKIIEKRQSVAFWCNPISGHATLYWYQQILGQGPKLLIQFQNNGVVDDSQLPKDRFSAERLKGVDSTLKIQPAKLEDSAVYLCASSLDVSGSWVTQYFGPGTRLTVL.